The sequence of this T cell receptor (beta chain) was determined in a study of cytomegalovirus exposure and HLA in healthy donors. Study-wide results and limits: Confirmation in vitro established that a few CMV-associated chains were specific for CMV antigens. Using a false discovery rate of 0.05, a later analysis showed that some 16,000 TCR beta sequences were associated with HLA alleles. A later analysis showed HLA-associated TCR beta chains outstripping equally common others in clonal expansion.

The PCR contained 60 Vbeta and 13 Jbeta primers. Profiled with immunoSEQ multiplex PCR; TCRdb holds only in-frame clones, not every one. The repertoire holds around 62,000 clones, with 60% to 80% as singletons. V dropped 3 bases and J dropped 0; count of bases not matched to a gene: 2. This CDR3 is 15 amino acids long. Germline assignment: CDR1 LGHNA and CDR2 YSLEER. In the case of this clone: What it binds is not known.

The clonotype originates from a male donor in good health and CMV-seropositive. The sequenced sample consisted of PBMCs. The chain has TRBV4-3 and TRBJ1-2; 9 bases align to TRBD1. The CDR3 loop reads CASSHDRGTNYGYTF. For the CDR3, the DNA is TGCGCCAGCAGCCACGACAGGGGGACTAACTATGGCTACACCTTC.